These T cell receptor beta chains were read from a single sample in a study of cytomegalovirus exposure and HLA in healthy donors. Repertoires were generated with immunoSEQ multiplex PCR, while TCRdb's copy carries only in-frame clones and drops some. The sample includes roughly 200,000 clones, 86% of them seen just once. Sequences were obtained from PBMCs. These receptors came from a man aged 25 to 40 in good health and CMV-seropositive. Each CDR3 is given with its conserved first and last residue. A D gene is named only where the DNA matches it firmly. Size is stated for part of the rows, as once, few or many counts, or as a class when the clone is expanded.

abundance,v_gene,d_gene,j_gene,CDR3aa,CDR3nt
NA,TRBV28,NA,TRBJ2-5,CASRPTGIYQETQYF,TGTGCTAGCAGGCCTACAGGGATATACCAAGAGACCCAGTACTTC
NA,TRBV27,TRBD1,TRBJ2-2,CASSRGTVGTGELFF,TGTGCCAGCAGTAGGGGGACAGTCGGCACCGGGGAGCTGTTTTTT
once,TRBV18,TRBD2,TRBJ2-1,CASSPGGGSYNEQFF,TGTGCCAGCTCACCAGGGGGGGGCTCCTACAATGAGCAGTTCTTC
NA,TRBV6-5,NA,TRBJ2-7,CASSYVGGSAYEQYF,TGTGCCAGCAGTTACGTTGGGGGATCCGCCTACGAGCAGTACTTC
NA,TRBV30,NA,TRBJ2-7,CAWSRLPGQYF,TGTGCCTGGAGCCGTCTGCCAGGGCAGTACTTC
NA,TRBV30,NA,TRBJ1-4,CAWQPGRTGEKLFF,TGTGCGTGGCAGCCTGGGCGAACGGGTGAAAAACTGTTTTTT
NA,TRBV5-6,TRBD1,TRBJ1-2,CASSGEQGANYGYTF,TGTGCCAGCAGCGGGGAACAGGGGGCGAACTATGGCTACACCTTC
NA,TRBV28,NA,TRBJ2-7,CASRSPRGADEQYF,TGTGCCAGCAGGTCACCCCGGGGGGCCGACGAGCAGTACTTC
once,TRBV9,TRBD1,TRBJ2-1,CASSAQGGTYNEQFF,TGTGCCAGCAGCGCACAGGGGGGAACCTACAATGAGCAGTTCTTC
NA,TRBV18,NA,TRBJ2-1,CASSPRASASSYNEQFF,TGTGCCAGCTCACCGCGAGCTAGCGCGAGCTCCTACAATGAGCAGTTCTTC
NA,TRBV11-3,NA,TRBJ2-3,CASSNGVGGTDTQYF,TGTGCCAGCAGCAACGGAGTGGGAGGCACAGATACGCAGTATTTT